These T cell receptor beta chains were read from a single sample in a study of T cells in Graves' hyperthyroidism and ophthalmopathy. TCRdb reprocessed the multiplex PCR reads via MiXCR and lists one record per CDR3 protein. The sample gives 490,000 or so distinct CDR3 sequences, about 20% of which show up once; over 45% is in the top ten. The sample consisted of blood. The receptor source for this set is a man in his forties with Graves' ophthalmopathy. Both conserved end residues are part of each CDR3. D genes are given only for firm matches. Rows may omit the clone size; those that give it use once, few, many or a size class.

CDR3nt | CDR3aa | abundance | j_gene | v_gene | d_gene
TGTGCCTGGAGTGGAAGGGAATCCCTCCACTTT | CAWSGRESLHF | NA | TRBJ1-6 | TRBV30 | NA
TGTGCCAGCAGTTACAAGACTAGCGGTAGCACAGATACGCAGTATTTT | CASSYKTSGSTDTQYF | NA | TRBJ2-3 | TRBV6-9 | TRBD2
TGTGCCAGCAGCCCAGGGGGGTCGTCATATGAGACCCAGTACTTC | CASSPGGSSYETQYF | many | TRBJ2-5 | TRBV28 | NA
TGTGCCAGCAGTTTCGGGCGGTACTCCTACGAGCAGTACTTC | CASSFGRYSYEQYF | many | TRBJ2-7 | TRBV27 | NA
TGTGCCAGCAGCTTAGCGTCTCTGACCTCTGGAAACACCATATGTTTT | CASSLASLTSGNTICF | NA | TRBJ1-3 | TRBV7-8 | NA
TGTGCCAGCAGTTCCAGCGGCCACTCCTACGAGCAGTACTTC | CASSSSGHSYEQYF | NA | TRBJ2-7 | TRBV28 | NA
TGTGCCAGCAGCGTAGTGTCTAGCGGGAGGCTTTTTGATGAGCAGTTCTTC | CASSVVSSGRLFDEQFF | few | TRBJ2-1 | TRBV9 | TRBD2
TGCGCCAGCAGCTTGGGAGGTCGGAACGATGGCTACACCTTC | CASSLGGRNDGYTF | few | TRBJ1-2 | TRBV5-1 | NA
TGTGCCACCAGTGAGGGCGTGGACTATGGCTACACCTTC | CATSEGVDYGYTF | few | TRBJ1-2 | TRBV24-1 | NA
TGTGCCTGGAATTGGGGGCAGGATGAGCAGTTCTTC | CAWNWGQDEQFF | few | TRBJ2-1 | TRBV30 | NA
TGTGCCTGCAATGTGACTAGCGAAACAGATACGCAGTATTTT | CACNVTSETDTQYF | NA | TRBJ2-3 | TRBV2 | TRBD2
TGTGCCAGCAGCCCCGGGACTAGCGGGAATGCAGATACGCAGTATTTT | CASSPGTSGNADTQYF | many | TRBJ2-3 | TRBV7-2 | TRBD2
TGTGCCAGCAGCTTAGCGTTCGCAGTCTCACCCCTCCACTTT | CASSLAFAVSPLHF | NA | TRBJ1-6 | TRBV7-2 | NA
TGTGCCAGCTCACCACAGCGGGACAATCAGCCCCAGCATTTT | CASSPQRDNQPQHF | few | TRBJ1-5 | TRBV18 | NA
TGTGCCAGCAGCTTAGCGGAGGCCCCCGGTACGCAGTATTTT | CASSLAEAPGTQYF | few | TRBJ2-3 | TRBV7-9 | NA
TGCGCCAGCAGCCCTCGGGAGGGCTACACTGAAGCTTTCTTT | CASSPREGYTEAFF | NA | TRBJ1-1 | TRBV5-6 | NA
TGTGCCACCAGTGACGGGGACTATGGCTACACCTTC | CATSDGDYGYTF | NA | TRBJ1-2 | TRBV24-1 | NA
TGTGCCAGCAGCCGGGGGGTGCAGGGACTAGCTTTCTTT | CASSRGVQGLAFF | few | TRBJ1-1 | TRBV7-2 | NA
TGCAGCGAGGACGGGACAGGGGGTTTTGGCTACACCTTC | CSEDGTGGFGYTF | NA | TRBJ1-2 | TRBV29-1 | TRBD1
TGTGCCAGCAGCTTAGGGGAAGGGGAGGTGCACCCTGAAGCTTTCTTT | CASSLGEGEVHPEAFF | many | TRBJ1-1 | TRBV7-6 | NA
TGTGCCAGCAGCTCCACTAAAAACACCGGGGAGCTGTTTTTT | CASSSTKNTGELFF | many | TRBJ2-2 | TRBV7-2 | NA
TGTGCCAGTAGTATAGATGGCGGCGTTAATCAGCCCCAGCATTTT | CASSIDGGVNQPQHF | NA | TRBJ1-5 | TRBV19 | NA
TGTGCCAGCGCGCAGGGGGCGCTTGGCTACACCTTC | CASAQGALGYTF | few | TRBJ1-2 | TRBV10-3 | TRBD1
TGCAGTGCTAGTTTTCTAGCGGGGGGGGATACGCAGTATTTT | CSASFLAGGDTQYF | NA | TRBJ2-3 | TRBV20-1 | TRBD2
TGTGCCAGCAGCGGGGACAGGGGAGATTCACCCCTCCACTTT | CASSGDRGDSPLHF | many | TRBJ1-6 | TRBV11-2 | TRBD1
TGTGCCAGCAGAGCGACAGGGACCGGCTACACCTTC | CASRATGTGYTF | many | TRBJ1-2 | TRBV2 | TRBD1
TGTGCCAGCAGCGAGACTCCCCGGAACACTGAAGCTTTCTTT | CASSETPRNTEAFF | NA | TRBJ1-1 | TRBV9 | NA
TGTGCCAGCAGCCCAGGGCGTAATTCACCCCTCCACTTT | CASSPGRNSPLHF | many | TRBJ1-6 | TRBV11-1 | NA
TGCGCCAGCAGCTTGGCCAACAGGGGCAGGGCTGAAGCTTTCTTT | CASSLANRGRAEAFF | few | TRBJ1-1 | TRBV5-1 | TRBD1
TGTGCCAGCAGCTTGGCTGGCGGAGGGGGTCAGCCCCAGCATTTT | CASSLAGGGGQPQHF | NA | TRBJ1-5 | TRBV5-6 | NA
TGTGCTAGTGGTTTTAGCAATGAGCAGTTCTTC | CASGFSNEQFF | NA | TRBJ2-1 | TRBV12-5 | NA
TGTGCCAGCAGTGAGCGGACCGACTATTCCGCGCAGTTCTTC | CASSERTDYSAQFF | many | TRBJ2-1 | TRBV2 | NA
TGTGCCAGCGACGGGCCGTCCTCGGACATTCAGTACTTC | CASDGPSSDIQYF | many | TRBJ2-4 | TRBV11-2 | NA
TGTGCCAGCAGCTTGGGTCCGGGACAGGATCCTGAAGCTTTCTTT | CASSLGPGQDPEAFF | few | TRBJ1-1 | TRBV5-4 | TRBD1
TGTGCCAGCAGCTTACAGGGGACCGGGGAGCTGTTTTTT | CASSLQGTGELFF | many | TRBJ2-2 | TRBV7-2 | NA
TGCGCCAGCAGCTTGGCCGTAGCGGGAAACTCCTACGAGCAGTACTTC | CASSLAVAGNSYEQYF | many | TRBJ2-7 | TRBV5-1 | TRBD2
TGTGCCGGCAGCTCCGGGACAGGAGGCAATCAGCCCCAGCATTTT | CAGSSGTGGNQPQHF | few | TRBJ1-5 | TRBV28 | TRBD1